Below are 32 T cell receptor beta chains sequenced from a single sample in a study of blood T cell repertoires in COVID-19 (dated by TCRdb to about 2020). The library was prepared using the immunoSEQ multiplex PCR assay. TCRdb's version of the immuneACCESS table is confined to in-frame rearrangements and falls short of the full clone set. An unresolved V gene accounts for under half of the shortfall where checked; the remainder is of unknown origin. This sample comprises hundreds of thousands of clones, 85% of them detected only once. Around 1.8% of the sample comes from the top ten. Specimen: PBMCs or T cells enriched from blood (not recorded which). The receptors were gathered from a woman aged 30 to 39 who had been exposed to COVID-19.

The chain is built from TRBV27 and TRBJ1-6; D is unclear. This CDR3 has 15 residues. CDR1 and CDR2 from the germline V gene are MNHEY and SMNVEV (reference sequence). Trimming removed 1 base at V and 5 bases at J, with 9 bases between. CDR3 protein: CASSLYRVDNSPLHF. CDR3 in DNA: TGTGCCAGCAGTTTATATCGGGTAGATAATTCACCCCTCCACTTT.

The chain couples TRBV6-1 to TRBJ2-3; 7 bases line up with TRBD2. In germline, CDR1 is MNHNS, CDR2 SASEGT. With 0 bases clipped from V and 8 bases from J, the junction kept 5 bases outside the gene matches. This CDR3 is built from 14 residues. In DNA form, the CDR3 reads TGTGCCAGCAGTGAAGCAATAAGGGAGGGTACGCAGTATTTT. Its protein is CASSEAIREGTQYF.

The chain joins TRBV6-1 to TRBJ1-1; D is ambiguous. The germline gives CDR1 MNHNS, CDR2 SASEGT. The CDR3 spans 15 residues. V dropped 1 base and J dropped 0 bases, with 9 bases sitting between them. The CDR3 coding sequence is TGTGCCAGCAGTGAAGGGAGTAGCATGAACACTGAAGCTTTCTTT. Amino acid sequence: CASSEGSSMNTEAFF.

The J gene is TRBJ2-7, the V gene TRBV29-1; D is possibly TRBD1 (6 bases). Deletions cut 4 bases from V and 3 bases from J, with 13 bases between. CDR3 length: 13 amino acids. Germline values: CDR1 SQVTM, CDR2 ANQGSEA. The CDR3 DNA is TGCAGCGTTGGGCAAAGAGGGGGCTACGAGCAGTACTTC. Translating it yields CSVGQRGGYEQYF.

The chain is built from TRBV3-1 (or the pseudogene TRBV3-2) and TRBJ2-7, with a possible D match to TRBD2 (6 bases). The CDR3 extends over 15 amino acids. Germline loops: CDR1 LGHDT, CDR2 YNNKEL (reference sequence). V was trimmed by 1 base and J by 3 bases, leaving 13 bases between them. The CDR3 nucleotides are TGTGCCAGCAGCCAAGGCGGGGTGATACTCTACGAGCAGTACTTC. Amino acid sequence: CASSQGGVILYEQYF.

The DNA for the CDR3 is TGCGCCAGCAGCCTCTGGGACAGGGGGACCGGGGAGCTGTTTTTT. It yields the protein CASSLWDRGTGELFF. The chain recombines TRBV5-1 with TRBJ2-2; 11 bases match TRBD1. Germline assignment: CDR1 SGHRS and CDR2 YFSETQ. The CDR3 totals 15 residues. J gave up 5 bases and V 4 bases, and 4 bases lay outside the gene matches.

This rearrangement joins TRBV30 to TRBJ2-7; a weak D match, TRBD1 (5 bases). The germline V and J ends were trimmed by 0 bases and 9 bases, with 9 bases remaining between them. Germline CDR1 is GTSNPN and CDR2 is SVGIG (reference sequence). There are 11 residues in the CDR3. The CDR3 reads CAWSVRGGQYF. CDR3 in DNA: TGTGCCTGGAGTGTTAGGGGTGGGCAGTACTTC.

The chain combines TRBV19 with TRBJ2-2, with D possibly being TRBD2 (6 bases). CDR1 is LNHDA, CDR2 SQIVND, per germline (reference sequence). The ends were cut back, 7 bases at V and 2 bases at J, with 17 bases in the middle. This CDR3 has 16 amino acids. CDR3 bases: TGTGCCAGTACTGGAATAGCGGTACCAAACACCGGGGAGCTGTTTTTT. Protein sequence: CASTGIAVPNTGELFF.

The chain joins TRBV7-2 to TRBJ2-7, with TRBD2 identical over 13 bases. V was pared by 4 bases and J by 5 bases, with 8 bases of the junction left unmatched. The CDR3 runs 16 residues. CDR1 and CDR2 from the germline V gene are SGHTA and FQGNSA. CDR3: CASSSTTSGRRNEQYF. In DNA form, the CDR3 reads TGTGCCAGCAGCTCCACGACTAGCGGGAGGCGAAACGAGCAGTACTTC. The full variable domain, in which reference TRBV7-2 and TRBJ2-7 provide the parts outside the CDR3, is GAGVSQSPSNKVTEKGKDVELRCDPISGHTALYWYRQSLGQGLEFLIYFQGNSAPDKSGLPSDRFSAERTGGSVSTLTIQRTQQEDSAVYLCASSSTTSGRRNEQYFGPGTRLTVT.

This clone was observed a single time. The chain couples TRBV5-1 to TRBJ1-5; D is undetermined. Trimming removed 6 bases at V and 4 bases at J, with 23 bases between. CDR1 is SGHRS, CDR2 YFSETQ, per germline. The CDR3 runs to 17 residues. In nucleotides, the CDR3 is TGCGCCAGCACCTGGTTTGGCCGATTGAATATTAATCAGCCCCAGCATTTT. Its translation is CASTWFGRLNINQPQHF.

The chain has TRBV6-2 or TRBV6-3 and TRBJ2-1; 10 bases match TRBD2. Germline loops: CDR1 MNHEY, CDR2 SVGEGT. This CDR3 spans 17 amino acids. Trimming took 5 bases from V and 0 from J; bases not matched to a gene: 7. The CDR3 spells CASSPQTSGSSYNEQFF. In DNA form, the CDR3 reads TGTGCCAGCAGTCCCCAGACTAGCGGGTCCTCCTACAATGAGCAGTTCTTC.

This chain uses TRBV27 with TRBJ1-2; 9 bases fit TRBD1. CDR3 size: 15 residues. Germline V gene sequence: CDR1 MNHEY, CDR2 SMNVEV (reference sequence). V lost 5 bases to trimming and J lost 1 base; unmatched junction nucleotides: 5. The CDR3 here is CASSPGTGLNYGYTF. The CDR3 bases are TGTGCCAGCAGTCCGGGGACAGGGCTTAACTATGGCTACACCTTC.

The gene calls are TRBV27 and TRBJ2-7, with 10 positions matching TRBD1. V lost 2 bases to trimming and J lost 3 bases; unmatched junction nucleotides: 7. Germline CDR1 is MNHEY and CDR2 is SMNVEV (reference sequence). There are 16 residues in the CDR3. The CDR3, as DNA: TGTGCCAGCAGTTTACCTCGGGACAGGGGTATCTACGAGCAGTACTTC. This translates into CASSLPRDRGIYEQYF.

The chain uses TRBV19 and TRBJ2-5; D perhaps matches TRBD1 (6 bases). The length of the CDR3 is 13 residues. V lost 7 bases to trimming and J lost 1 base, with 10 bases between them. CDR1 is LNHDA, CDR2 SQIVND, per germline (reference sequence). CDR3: CASNRGGQETQYF. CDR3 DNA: TGTGCCAGTAACCGAGGGGGCCAAGAGACCCAGTACTTC. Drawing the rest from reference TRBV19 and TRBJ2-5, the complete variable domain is DGGITQSPKYLFRKEGQNVTLSCEQNLNHDAMYWYRQDPGQGLRLIYYSQIVNDFQKGDIAEGYSVSREKKESFPLTVTSAQKNPTAFYLCASNRGGQETQYFGPGTRLLVL.

CDR3 region: CASSRGLAGPDTQYF. CDR3 bases: TGTGCCAGCAGCCGAGGACTAGCGGGCCCCGATACGCAGTATTTT. This chain connects TRBV14 to TRBJ2-3; 11 bases agree with TRBD2. Germline CDR1 is SGHDN and CDR2 is FVKESK. The CDR3 runs to 15 residues. V dropped 4 bases and J dropped 6; count of bases not matched to a gene: 6.

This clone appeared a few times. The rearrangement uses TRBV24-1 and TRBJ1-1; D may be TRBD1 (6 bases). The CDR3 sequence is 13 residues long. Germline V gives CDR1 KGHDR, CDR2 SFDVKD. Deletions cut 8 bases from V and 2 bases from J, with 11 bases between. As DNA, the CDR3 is TGTGCCACCACTCTAGGGGGTAACACTGAAGCTTTCTTT. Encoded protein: CATTLGGNTEAFF.

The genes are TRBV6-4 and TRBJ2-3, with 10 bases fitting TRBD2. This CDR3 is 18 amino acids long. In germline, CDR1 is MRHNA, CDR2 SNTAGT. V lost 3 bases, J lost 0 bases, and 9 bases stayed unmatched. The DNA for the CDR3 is TGTGCCAGCAGTGAGAGCGCTAGCGGGGGCTTAAGCACAGATACGCAGTATTTT. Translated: CASSESASGGLSTDTQYF.

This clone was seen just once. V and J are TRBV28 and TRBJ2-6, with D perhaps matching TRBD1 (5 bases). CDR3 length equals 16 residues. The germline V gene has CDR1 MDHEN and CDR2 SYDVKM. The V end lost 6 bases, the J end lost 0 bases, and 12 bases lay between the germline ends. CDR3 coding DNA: TGTGCCAGCAGCCCTACAGGCCTCTCTGGGGCCAACGTCCTGACTTTC. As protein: CASSPTGLSGANVLTF.

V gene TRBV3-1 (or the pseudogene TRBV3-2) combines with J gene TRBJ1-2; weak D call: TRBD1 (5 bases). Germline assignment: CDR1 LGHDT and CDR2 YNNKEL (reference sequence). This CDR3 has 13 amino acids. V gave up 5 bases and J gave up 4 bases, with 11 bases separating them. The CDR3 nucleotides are TGTGCCAGCAGCTTGACAGTAGGCTATGGCTACACCTTC. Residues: CASSLTVGYGYTF.

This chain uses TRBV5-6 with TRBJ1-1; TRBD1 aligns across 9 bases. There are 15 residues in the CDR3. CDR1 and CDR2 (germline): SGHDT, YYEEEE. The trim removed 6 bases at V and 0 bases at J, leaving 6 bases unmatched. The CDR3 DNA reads TGTGCCAGCACCCAGGGGGACAGGGTGAACACTGAAGCTTTCTTT. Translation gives CASTQGDRVNTEAFF. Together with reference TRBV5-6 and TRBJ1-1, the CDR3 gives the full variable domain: DAGVTQSPTHLIKTRGQQVTLRCSPKSGHDTVSWYQQALGQGPQFIFQYYEEEERQRGNFPDRFSGHQFPNYSSELNVNALLLGDSALYLCASTQGDRVNTEAFFGQGTRLTVV.

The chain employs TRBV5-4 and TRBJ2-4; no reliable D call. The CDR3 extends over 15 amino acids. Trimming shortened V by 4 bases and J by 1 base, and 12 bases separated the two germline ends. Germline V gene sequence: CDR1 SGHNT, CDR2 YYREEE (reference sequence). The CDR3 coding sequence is TGTGCCAGCAGCGAAGCAAGGCGGGCCAAAAACATTCAGTACTTC. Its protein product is CASSEARRAKNIQYF.

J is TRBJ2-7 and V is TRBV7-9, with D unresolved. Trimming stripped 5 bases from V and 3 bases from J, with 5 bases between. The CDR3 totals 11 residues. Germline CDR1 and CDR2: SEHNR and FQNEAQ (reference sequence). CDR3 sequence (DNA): TGTGCCAGCAGCCCAAACTACGAGCAGTACTTC. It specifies CASSPNYEQYF.

The CDR3 sequence is CASSARTGFGEKTEAFF. The CDR3, as DNA: TGTGCCAGTAGTGCACGGACAGGTTTTGGTGAAAAAACTGAAGCTTTCTTT. This chain connects TRBV19 to TRBJ1-1; 7 bases are a match to TRBD1. Germline V CDR1 and CDR2: LNHDA, SQIVND (reference sequence). The CDR3 covers 17 residues. Trimming cost V 5 bases and J 5 bases; bases outside gene matches: 17.

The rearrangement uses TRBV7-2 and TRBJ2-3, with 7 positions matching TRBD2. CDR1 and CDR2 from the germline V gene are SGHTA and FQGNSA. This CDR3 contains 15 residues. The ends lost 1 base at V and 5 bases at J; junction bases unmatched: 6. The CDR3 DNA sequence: TGTGCCAGCAGCTTAGGCGGGGGTGGAGGAGATACGCAGTATTTT. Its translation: CASSLGGGGGDTQYF. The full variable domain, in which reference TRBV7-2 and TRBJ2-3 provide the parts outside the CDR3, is GAGVSQSPSNKVTEKGKDVELRCDPISGHTALYWYRQSLGQGLEFLIYFQGNSAPDKSGLPSDRFSAERTGGSVSTLTIQRTQQEDSAVYLCASSLGGGGGDTQYFGPGTRLTVL.

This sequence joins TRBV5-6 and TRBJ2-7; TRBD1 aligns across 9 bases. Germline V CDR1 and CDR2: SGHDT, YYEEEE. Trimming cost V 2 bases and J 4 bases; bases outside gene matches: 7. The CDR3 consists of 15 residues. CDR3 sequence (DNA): TGTGCCAGCAGCTTCATACAGGGGGCGTTTTACGAGCAGTACTTC. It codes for CASSFIQGAFYEQYF. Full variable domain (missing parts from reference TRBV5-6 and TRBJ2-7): DAGVTQSPTHLIKTRGQQVTLRCSPKSGHDTVSWYQQALGQGPQFIFQYYEEEERQRGNFPDRFSGHQFPNYSSELNVNALLLGDSALYLCASSFIQGAFYEQYFGPGTRLTVT.

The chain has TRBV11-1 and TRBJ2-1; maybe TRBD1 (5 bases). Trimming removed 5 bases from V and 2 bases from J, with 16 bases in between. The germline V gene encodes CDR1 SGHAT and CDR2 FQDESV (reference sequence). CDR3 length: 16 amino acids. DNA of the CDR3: TGTGCCAGCAGCCCAGGGTTACTGGGTACCTACAATGAGCAGTTCTTC. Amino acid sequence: CASSPGLLGTYNEQFF.

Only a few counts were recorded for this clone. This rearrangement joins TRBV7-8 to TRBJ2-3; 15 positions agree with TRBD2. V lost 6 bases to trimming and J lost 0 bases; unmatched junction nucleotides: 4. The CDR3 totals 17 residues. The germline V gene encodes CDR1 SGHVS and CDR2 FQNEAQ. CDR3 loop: CASSPGTSGGSTDTQYF. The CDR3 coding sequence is TGTGCCAGCAGTCCCGGGACTAGCGGGGGGAGCACAGATACGCAGTATTTT.

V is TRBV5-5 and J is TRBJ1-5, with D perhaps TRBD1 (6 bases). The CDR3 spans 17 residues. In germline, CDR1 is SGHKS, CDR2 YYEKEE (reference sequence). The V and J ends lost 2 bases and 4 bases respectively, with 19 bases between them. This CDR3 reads CASSFRQDVGRNQPQHF. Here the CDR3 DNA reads TGTGCCAGCAGCTTCCGACAGGATGTGGGTCGGAATCAGCCCCAGCATTTT. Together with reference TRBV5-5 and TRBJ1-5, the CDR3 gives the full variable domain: DAGVTQSPTHLIKTRGQQVTLRCSPISGHKSVSWYQQVLGQGPQFIFQYYEKEERGRGNFPDRFSARQFPNYSSELNVNALLLGDSALYLCASSFRQDVGRNQPQHFGDGTRLSIL.

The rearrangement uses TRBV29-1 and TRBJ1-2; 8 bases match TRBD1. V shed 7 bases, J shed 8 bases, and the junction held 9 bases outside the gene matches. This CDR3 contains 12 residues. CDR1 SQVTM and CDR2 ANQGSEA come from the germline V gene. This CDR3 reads CSASTGAVGYTF. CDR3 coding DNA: TGCAGCGCCTCGACAGGGGCCGTAGGCTACACCTTC.

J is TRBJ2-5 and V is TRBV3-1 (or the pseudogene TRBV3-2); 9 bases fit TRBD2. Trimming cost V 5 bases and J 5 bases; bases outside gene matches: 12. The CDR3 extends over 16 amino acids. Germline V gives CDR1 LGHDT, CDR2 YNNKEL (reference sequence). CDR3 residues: CASSSPSQSGGETQYF. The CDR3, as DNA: TGTGCCAGCAGCTCTCCGTCGCAGAGCGGGGGGGAGACCCAGTACTTC.

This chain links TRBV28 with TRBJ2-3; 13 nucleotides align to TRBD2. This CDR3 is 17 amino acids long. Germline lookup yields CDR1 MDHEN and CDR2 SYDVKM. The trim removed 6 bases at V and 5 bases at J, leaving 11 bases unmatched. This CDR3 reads CASSPPGLAGREDTQYF. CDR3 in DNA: TGTGCCAGCAGCCCGCCGGGACTAGCGGGAAGGGAAGATACGCAGTATTTT.

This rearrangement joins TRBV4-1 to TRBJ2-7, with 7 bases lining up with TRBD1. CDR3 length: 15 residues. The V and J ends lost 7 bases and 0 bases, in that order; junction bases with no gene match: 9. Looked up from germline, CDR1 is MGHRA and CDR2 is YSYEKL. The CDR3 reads CASTVGTELSYEQYF. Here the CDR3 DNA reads TGCGCCAGCACTGTGGGGACAGAACTCTCCTACGAGCAGTACTTC.